A single sample gave rise to the 25 T cell receptor beta chains below, sequenced in a study of T cells expressing NK-cell markers. TCRdb re-called the 5' RACE reads and catalogs CDR3 proteins one per entry, DNA excluded. Its listing shows about half a million distinct CDR3 sequences. Sequencing input: blood T cells: a sorted CD56 or NKG2C T cell subset, CD4+ or CD8+ T cells, or bulk PBMC T cells (not recorded which). These receptors originate from a woman between 45 and 65 years old in good health.

The gene calls are TRBV20-1 and TRBJ2-1; TCRdb lists TRBD2, though no DNA is available to test this call. This CDR3 contains 15 residues. Germline loops: CDR1 DFQATT, CDR2 SNEGSKA (reference sequence). CDR3 in amino acids: CSALAGLSSYNEQFF.

The V gene is TRBV5-6, the J gene TRBJ1-1. CDR1 is SGHDT and CDR2 is YYEEEE in the germline V gene. The CDR3 has 14 amino acids. CDR3: CASSWLTRDGEAFF.

The chain links TRBV12-3 or TRBV12-4 to TRBJ2-1. The CDR3 is 14 residues long. The CDR3 sequence is CASSPHTYYNEQFF.

V gene TRBV6-5 combines with J gene TRBJ2-5. Germline-derived CDR1 and CDR2 are MNHEY and SVGAGI. This CDR3 contains 11 residues. The chain's CDR3 is CASSFMKTQYF.

This chain joins TRBV7-9 and TRBJ1-1; TCRdb names TRBD1, which stays unverified in the absence of DNA. The CDR3 length is 16 residues. CDR1 is SEHNR, CDR2 FQNEAQ, per germline (reference sequence). The CDR3 sequence: CASRPKRPGPKTEAFF.

The chain combines TRBV10-3 with TRBJ2-5; TCRdb's D gene call, TRBD2, goes unchecked for lack of DNA. The germline V gene encodes CDR1 ENHRY and CDR2 SYGVKD. This CDR3 comprises 15 residues. The CDR3 region is CAISEPTSGKETQYF.

The chain joins TRBV27 to TRBJ2-3; TCRdb's D call, TRBD2, is unchecked because there is no DNA. The CDR3 consists of 15 residues. Germline assignment: CDR1 MNHEY and CDR2 SMNVEV (reference sequence). The CDR3 sequence is CASSWTSGRAGTQYF.

This chain links TRBV13 with TRBJ2-2; TCRdb names TRBD1, which stays unverified in the absence of DNA. This CDR3 spans 14 amino acids. CDR1 and CDR2 from the germline V gene are PRHDT and FYEKMQ (reference sequence). The CDR3 spells CASSARTGDGELFF.

The chain carries TRBV6-6 and TRBJ1-1. CDR1 and CDR2 (germline): MNHNY, SVGAGI (reference sequence). This CDR3 comprises 12 residues. This CDR3 reads CASRFRPAEAFF.

The chain carries TRBV11-2 and TRBJ1-3; lacking DNA, the TRBD1 call made by TCRdb goes unchecked. The CDR3 covers 17 residues. From germline, CDR1 is SGHAT and CDR2 FQNNGV. The CDR3: CASSLQPPRGSGNTIYF.

The CDR3 sequence is CASSPWTSGTQRDTQYF. The V gene is TRBV4-1, the J gene TRBJ2-3; checking the TCRdb D call of TRBD2 is not possible without DNA. The CDR3 is 17 residues long. The germline V gene has CDR1 MGHRA and CDR2 YSYEKL.

The CDR3 loop is CARREWATGNAEAFF. The chain links TRBV2 to TRBJ1-1; TCRdb calls TRBD1, which cannot be checked without DNA. Germline-derived CDR1 and CDR2 are SNHLY and FYNNEI. CDR3 length equals 15 residues.

The rearrangement joins TRBV5-1 to TRBJ2-3; the D gene TCRdb calls, TRBD2, cannot be checked with no DNA. CDR1 and CDR2 from the germline V gene are SGHRS and YFSETQ. The CDR3 sequence is 15 residues long. The CDR3 spells CASSLQDYYLDTQYF.

The rearrangement uses TRBV5-1 and TRBJ2-4; TCRdb reports TRBD2, a call that lacks DNA to check it against. The CDR3 length is 17 residues. Germline-derived CDR1 and CDR2 are SGHRS and YFSETQ. CDR3 loop: CASSLEPSGRPKNIQYF.

The chain links TRBV19 to TRBJ2-7; TCRdb's assignment of TRBD2 cannot be checked, as there is no DNA. This CDR3 is built from 15 residues. Germline CDR1 reads LNHDA; CDR2 reads SQIVND (reference sequence). The CDR3 sequence: CASTRTSGSYYEQYF. Full variable domain (remainder filled in from reference TRBV19 and TRBJ2-7): DGGITQSPKYLFRKEGQNVTLSCEQNLNHDAMYWYRQDPGQGLRLIYYSQIVNDFQKGDIAEGYSVSREKKESFPLTVTSAQKNPTAFYLCASTRTSGSYYEQYFGPGTRLTVT.

The V and J genes are TRBV12-3 or TRBV12-4 and TRBJ2-2; TCRdb calls TRBD1, which cannot be checked without DNA. The CDR3 totals 15 residues. The CDR3 here is CASTGQGRNTGELFF.

The V gene is TRBV4-1, the J gene TRBJ1-3; the D gene TCRdb calls, TRBD1, cannot be checked with no DNA. Germline V lookup: CDR1 MGHRA, CDR2 YSYEKL. The CDR3 has 16 residues. The CDR3 loop is CASSQYGQVEQNTIYF.

The chain uses TRBV7-2 and TRBJ2-2; TCRdb calls TRBD1, which cannot be checked without DNA. The CDR3 length is 16 residues. In germline, CDR1 is SGHTA, CDR2 FQGNSA. CDR3 loop: CASSLARRQGTRELFF.

J is TRBJ2-3 and V is TRBV20-1; the TRBD1 assignment by TCRdb is unverifiable without DNA. Germline CDR1 is DFQATT and CDR2 is SNEGSKA (reference sequence). The CDR3 runs to 13 residues. CDR3 residues: CSARGPSGVGQYF.

This sequence joins TRBV5-1 and TRBJ2-7; TCRdb reports TRBD1, a call that lacks DNA to check it against. In germline, CDR1 is SGHRS, CDR2 YFSETQ. The CDR3 consists of 14 residues. The CDR3 spells CASSSGQGIYEQYF. Variable domain in full (rest from reference TRBV5-1 and TRBJ2-7): KAGVTQTPRYLIKTRGQQVTLSCSPISGHRSVSWYQQTPGQGLQFLFEYFSETQRNKGNFPGRFSGRQFSNSRSEMNVSTLELGDSALYLCASSSGQGIYEQYFGPGTRLTVT.

The chain is built from TRBV20-1 and TRBJ2-5. CDR1 and CDR2 from the germline V gene are DFQATT and SNEGSKA (reference sequence). The CDR3 length is 16 residues. The CDR3 spells CSARDLSDMYQETQYF.

The CDR3 loop is CASSSGGGPRTGELFF. The chain couples TRBV5-1 to TRBJ2-2; without DNA, the TCRdb call of TRBD1 cannot be checked. This CDR3 contains 16 residues. Germline-derived CDR1 and CDR2 are SGHRS and YFSETQ.

The genes are TRBV13 and TRBJ1-1. This CDR3 contains 17 residues. The germline V gene has CDR1 PRHDT and CDR2 FYEKMQ (reference sequence). CDR3 amino acids: CASSQRWAGRVNTEAFF.

The chain combines TRBV7-2 with TRBJ1-5; the D call from TCRdb, TRBD1, cannot be confirmed without DNA. CDR3 length: 15 amino acids. Germline V lookup: CDR1 SGHTA, CDR2 FQGNSA. The CDR3 region is CASSLAPGEYQPQHF.

The genes are TRBV2 and TRBJ2-1; absent DNA, TCRdb's TRBD2 call cannot be checked. The CDR3 length is 15 residues. CDR1 and CDR2 (germline): SNHLY, FYNNEI. CDR3 in amino acids: CASSLKTSGRAEQFF.